The TCR beta chain under discussion was sequenced for a study of T cells in Graves' hyperthyroidism and ophthalmopathy. This clonotype was picked up many times. No progression to ophthalmopathy during 18 months of follow-up defined stable disease. This CDR3 is 15 amino acids long. V lost 4 bases to trimming and J lost 2 bases, with 14 bases between them. Germline CDR1 LGHDT, CDR2 YNNKEL (reference sequence). TCR beta CDR3 regions were amplified from RNA transcripts. The HTBI primer set drove a first-round RT-PCR of the TCR CDR3. In TCRdb, the multiplex PCR reads were re-called with MiXCR into one record per CDR3 protein. The table shows a few hundred thousand distinct CDR3 sequences, with about 15% occurring only once.

The source is a woman aged 50 to 65 with Graves' hyperthyroidism. Source material: blood. The J gene is TRBJ1-1, the V gene TRBV3-1; D is unresolved. This CDR3 is CASSRWTDQNTEAFF. In DNA, the CDR3 is TGTGCCAGCAGCCGCTGGACCGATCAAAACACTGAAGCTTTCTTT. Full variable domain (missing parts from reference TRBV3-1 and TRBJ1-1): DTAVSQTPKYLVTQMGNDKSIKCEQNLGHDTMYWYKQDSKKFLKIMFSYNNKELIINETVPNRFSPKSPDKAHLNLHINSLELGDSAVYFCASSRWTDQNTEAFFGQGTRLTVV.